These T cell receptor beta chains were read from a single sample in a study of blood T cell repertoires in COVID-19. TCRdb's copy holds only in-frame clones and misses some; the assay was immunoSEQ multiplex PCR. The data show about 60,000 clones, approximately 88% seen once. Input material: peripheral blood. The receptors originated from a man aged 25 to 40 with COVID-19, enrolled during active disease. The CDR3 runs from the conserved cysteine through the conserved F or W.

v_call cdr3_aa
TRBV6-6 CASSLAPGEAGTDTQYF
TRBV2 CASSPTPSSGNTIYF
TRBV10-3 CAISDPGTSSYEQYF
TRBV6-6 CASSRSGRGETQYF
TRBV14 CASSHRDRGPYEQYF
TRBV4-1 CASSQEGGWREKTQYF
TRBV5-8 CASSPNQGNTEAFF
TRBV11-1 CASSLGHVGNTIYF
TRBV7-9 CASSLARGSGGYTF
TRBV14 CASSPVWNSPLHF
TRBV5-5 CASSFGQGNYGYTF
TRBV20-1 CSASGLAGNLNTQYF
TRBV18 CASSQGTGGLGNYGYTF
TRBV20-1 CSVGRVYEQFF
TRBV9 CASSVASGNPEAFF
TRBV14 CASARSNYGYTF
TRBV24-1 CATSGIDSNNEQFF